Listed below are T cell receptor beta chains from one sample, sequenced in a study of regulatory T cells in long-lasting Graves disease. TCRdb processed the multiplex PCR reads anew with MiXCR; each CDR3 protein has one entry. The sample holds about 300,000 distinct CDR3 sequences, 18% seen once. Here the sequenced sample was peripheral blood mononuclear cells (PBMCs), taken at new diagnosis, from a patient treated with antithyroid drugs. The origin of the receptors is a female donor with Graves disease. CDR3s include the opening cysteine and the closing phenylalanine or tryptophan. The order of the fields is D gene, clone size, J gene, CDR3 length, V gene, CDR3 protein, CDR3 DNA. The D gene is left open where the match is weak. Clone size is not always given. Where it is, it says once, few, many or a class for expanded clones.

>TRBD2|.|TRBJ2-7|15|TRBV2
CASISLAGGLHEQYF
TGTGCCAGCATTTCTTTAGCGGGAGGGCTCCACGAGCAGTACTTC
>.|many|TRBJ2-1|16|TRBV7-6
CASSLAPGLPSNEQFF
TGTGCCAGCAGCTTAGCCCCGGGACTCCCATCAAATGAGCAGTTCTTC
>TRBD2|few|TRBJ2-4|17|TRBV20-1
CSARDGRAEETKNIQYF
TGCAGTGCTAGAGATGGGAGGGCGGAGGAGACAAAAAACATTCAGTACTTC
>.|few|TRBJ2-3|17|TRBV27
CASSRGAGTDLTDTQYF
TGTGCCAGCAGTCGGGGGGCGGGGACCGACCTCACAGATACGCAGTATTTT
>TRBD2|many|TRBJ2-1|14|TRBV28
CASTFLAGNREQFF
TGTGCCAGCACTTTTCTAGCGGGAAATCGTGAGCAGTTCTTC
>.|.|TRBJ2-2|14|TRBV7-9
CASSLEGNTGELFF
TGTGCCAGCAGCTTAGAGGGGAACACCGGGGAGCTGTTTTTT
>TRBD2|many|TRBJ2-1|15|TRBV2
CASSVLAGAYNEQFF
TGTGCCAGCAGTGTACTAGCGGGGGCCTACAATGAGCAGTTCTTC
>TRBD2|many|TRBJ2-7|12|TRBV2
CASGAGATEQYF
TGTGCCAGCGGGGCGGGAGCAACCGAGCAGTACTTC
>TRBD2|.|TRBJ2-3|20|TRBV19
CASSMGLPGTSGSSSDTQYF
TGTGCCAGTAGTATGGGCCTACCCGGGACTAGCGGGAGCTCCTCAGATACGCAGTATTTT
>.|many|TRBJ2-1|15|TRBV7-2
CASSRDPFGDNEQFF
TGTGCCAGCAGTAGGGACCCGTTCGGCGACAATGAGCAGTTCTTC
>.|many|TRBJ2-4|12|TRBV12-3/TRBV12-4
CASRSVVDIQYF
TGTGCCAGCAGGTCGGTGGTGGACATTCAGTACTTC
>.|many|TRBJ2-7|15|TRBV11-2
CASSLLGSGSYEQYF
TGTGCCAGCAGCTTACTTGGGAGCGGATCCTACGAGCAGTACTTC
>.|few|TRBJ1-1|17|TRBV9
CASSDPTEWAWNTEAFF
TGTGCCAGCAGTGATCCGACAGAATGGGCGTGGAACACTGAAGCTTTCTTT
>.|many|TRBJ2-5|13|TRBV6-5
CASSFPGEETQYF
TGTGCCAGCAGTTTCCCGGGGGAAGAGACCCAGTACTTC
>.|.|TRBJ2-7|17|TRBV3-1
CASSQGAGGILPYEQYF
TGTGCCAGCAGCCAGGGGGCTGGCGGGATACTCCCCTACGAGCAGTACTTC
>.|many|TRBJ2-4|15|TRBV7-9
CASERPGEAKNIQYF
TGTGCCAGCGAAAGACCGGGGGAAGCCAAAAACATTCAGTACTTC
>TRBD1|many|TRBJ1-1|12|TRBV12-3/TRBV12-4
CATRGMNTEAFF
TGTGCCACCAGGGGGATGAACACTGAAGCTTTCTTT
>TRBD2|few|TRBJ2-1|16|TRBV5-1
CASSDRWSGSYNEQFF
TGCGCCAGCAGCGACCGGTGGAGCGGGAGTTACAATGAGCAGTTCTTC
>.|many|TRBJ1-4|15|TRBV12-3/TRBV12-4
CASSFRGSTNEKLFF
TGTGCCAGCAGTTTTAGGGGAAGCACTAATGAAAAACTGTTTTTT
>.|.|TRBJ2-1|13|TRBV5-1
CASSYSKANEQFF
TGCGCCAGCAGCTACTCTAAGGCTAATGAGCAGTTCTTC
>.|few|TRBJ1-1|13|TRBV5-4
CASSLRSNTEAFF
TGTGCCAGCAGCTTGAGATCGAACACTGAAGCTTTCTTT
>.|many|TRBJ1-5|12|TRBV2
CASRGVGQPQHF
TGTGCCAGCAGGGGAGTGGGACAGCCCCAGCATTTT
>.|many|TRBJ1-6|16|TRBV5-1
CASSPLQGIGGSPLHF
TGCGCCAGCAGCCCACTACAGGGAATAGGCGGTTCACCCCTCCACTTT
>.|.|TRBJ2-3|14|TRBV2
CASSGRASTDTQYF
TGTGCCAGCAGTGGGCGTGCTAGCACAGATACGCAGTATTTT
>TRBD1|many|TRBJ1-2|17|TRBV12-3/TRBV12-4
CASSPVGQGVRNYGYTF
TGTGCCAGCAGTCCAGTGGGACAGGGGGTAAGAAACTATGGCTACACCTTC
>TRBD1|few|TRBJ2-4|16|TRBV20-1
CSARETGGASENIQYF
TGCAGTGCTAGAGAAACAGGGGGCGCGAGCGAAAACATTCAGTACTTC
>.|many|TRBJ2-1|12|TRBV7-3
CASSQSPTLQFF
TGTGCCAGCAGCCAAAGCCCGACACTTCAGTTCTTC
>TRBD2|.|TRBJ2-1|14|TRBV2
CASTGLAGYNEQFF
TGTGCCAGCACCGGGCTAGCGGGATACAATGAGCAGTTCTTC
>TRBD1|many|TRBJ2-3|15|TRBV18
CASSPRGRNTDTQYF
TGTGCCAGCTCACCCAGGGGGCGGAACACAGATACGCAGTATTTT
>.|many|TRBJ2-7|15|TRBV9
CASSPSTVSSYEQYF
TGTGCCAGCAGCCCCTCCACGGTGAGCTCCTACGAGCAGTACTTC
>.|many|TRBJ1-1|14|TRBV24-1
CATSDSRRGRGAFF
TGTGCCACCAGTGACTCCCGACGGGGGAGGGGAGCTTTCTTT
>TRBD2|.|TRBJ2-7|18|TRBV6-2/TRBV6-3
CASSYSLLAGGPFHEQYF
TGTGCCAGCAGTTACTCGCTCCTAGCGGGAGGGCCATTCCACGAGCAGTACTTC
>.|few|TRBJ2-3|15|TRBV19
CASREDTSRTDTQYF
TGTGCCAGTAGGGAGGACACTTCGCGCACAGATACGCAGTATTTT
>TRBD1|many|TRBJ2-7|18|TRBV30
CAWTTSGTAEWPFYEQYF
TGTGCCTGGACTACTTCTGGGACAGCCGAGTGGCCCTTTTACGAGCAGTACTTC
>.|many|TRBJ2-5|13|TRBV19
CASSPQESETQYF
TGTGCCAGTAGTCCTCAGGAGAGTGAGACCCAGTACTTC
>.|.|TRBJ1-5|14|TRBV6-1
CTSNRDGDNQPQHF
TGTACCAGCAACCGGGACGGGGACAATCAGCCCCAGCATTTT
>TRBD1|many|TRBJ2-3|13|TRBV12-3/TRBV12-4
CASSWGQGATQYF
TGTGCCAGCAGCTGGGGACAGGGGGCGACGCAGTATTTT
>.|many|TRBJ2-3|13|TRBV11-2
CASSWNRDMDKYF
TGTGCCAGCAGCTGGAACCGGGACATGGACAAGTATTTT
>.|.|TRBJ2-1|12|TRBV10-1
CATGDTYNEQFF
TGCGCCACCGGGGACACCTACAATGAGCAGTTCTTC
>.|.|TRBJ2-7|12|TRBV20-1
CSAYDDTYEQYF
TGCAGTGCATACGACGATACCTACGAGCAGTACTTC
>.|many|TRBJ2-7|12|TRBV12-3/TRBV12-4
CASSLVRGEQYF
TGTGCCAGCAGTTTAGTAAGGGGGGAGCAGTACTTC
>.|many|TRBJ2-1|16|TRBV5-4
CASSSGWTKGYNEQFF
TGTGCCAGCAGCTCGGGGTGGACGAAGGGGTACAATGAGCAGTTCTTC
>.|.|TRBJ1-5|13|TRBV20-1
CSASQSNVSPQHF
TGCAGTGCTAGTCAGAGTAATGTCAGCCCCCAGCATTTT
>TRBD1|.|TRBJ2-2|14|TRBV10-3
CAISESQGTGELFF
TGTGCCATCAGTGAGTCACAGGGGACAGGGGAGCTGTTTTTT
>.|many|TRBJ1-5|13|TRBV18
CASSRDSNQPQHF
TGTGCCAGCTCGAGGGATAGCAATCAGCCCCAGCATTTT
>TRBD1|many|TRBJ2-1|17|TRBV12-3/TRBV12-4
CASSPRTRDREFNEQFF
TGTGCCAGCAGTCCAAGGACCCGGGACAGGGAATTCAATGAGCAGTTCTTC
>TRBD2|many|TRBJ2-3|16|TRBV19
CASSIRASGGADTQYF
TGTGCCAGTAGTATAAGGGCTAGCGGAGGGGCAGATACGCAGTATTTT
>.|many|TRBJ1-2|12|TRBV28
CASSPGSGGYTF
TGTGCCAGCAGCCCAGGGTCTGGAGGCTACACCTTC
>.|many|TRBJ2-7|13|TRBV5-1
CASSSRAGYEQYF
TGCGCCAGCAGCTCCAGGGCAGGCTACGAGCAGTACTTC
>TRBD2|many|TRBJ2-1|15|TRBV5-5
CASSLGTSGNYEQFF
TGTGCCAGCAGCTTAGGGACTAGCGGGAATTATGAGCAGTTCTTC
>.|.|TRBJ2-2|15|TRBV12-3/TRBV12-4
CASSLSYLRTEELFF
TGTGCCAGCAGTTTATCCTACTTACGAACCGAGGAGCTGTTTTTT
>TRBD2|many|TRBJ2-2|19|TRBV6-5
CASSYGGGAGGLNTGELFF
TGTGCCAGCAGTTACGGGGGAGGAGCGGGAGGTTTGAACACCGGGGAGCTGTTTTTT
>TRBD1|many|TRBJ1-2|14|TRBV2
CASSADRQGMGYTF
TGTGCCAGCAGTGCTGACCGACAGGGGATGGGCTACACCTTC
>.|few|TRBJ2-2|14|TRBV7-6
CASNRRADTGELFF
TGTGCCAGCAACCGACGAGCGGACACCGGGGAGCTGTTTTTT
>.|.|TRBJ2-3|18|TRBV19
CASSTRELATFGTDTQYF
TGTGCCAGTAGTACACGGGAGCTAGCGACCTTTGGCACAGATACGCAGTATTTT
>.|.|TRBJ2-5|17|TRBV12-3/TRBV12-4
CASSPTPLARVGETQYF
TGTGCCAGCAGTCCAACCCCGCTAGCGAGAGTGGGAGAGACCCAGTACTTC